Shown below are 29 T cell receptor beta chains from a single sample sequenced in a study of T cell responses to AZD1222 COVID-19 vaccine. Sequencing used immunoSEQ multiplex PCR; TCRdb keeps in-frame clones, though not all of them. This sample has some 120,000 clones, with roughly 89% found just once. The sequencing used peripheral blood, collected on day 0 of MenACWY control vaccination. The receptors were gathered from an adult in good health.

This chain connects TRBV7-9 to TRBJ1-2; 10 bases map to TRBD1. V was pared by 5 bases and J by 2 bases, with 17 bases of the junction left unmatched. In germline, CDR1 is SEHNR, CDR2 FQNEAQ (reference sequence). The length of the CDR3 is 19 residues. CDR3 sequence: CASSAIFGTGALLNYGYTF. The CDR3 bases are TGTGCCAGCAGCGCCATCTTCGGGACAGGGGCCCTTCTCAACTATGGCTACACCTTC.

The V call is TRBV6-2 or TRBV6-3, the J call TRBJ2-7; TRBD1 might be the D (6 bases). CDR1 and CDR2 from the germline V gene are MNHEY and SVGEGT. The CDR3 totals 14 residues. V was pared by 5 bases and J by 7 bases, with 18 bases between. Here the CDR3 reads CASSDHGTTEEQYF. For the CDR3, the DNA is TGTGCCAGCAGTGACCACGGGACAACCGAGGAGCAGTACTTC.

The V and J genes are TRBV19 and TRBJ2-3; 7 bases match TRBD2. CDR1 is LNHDA, CDR2 SQIVND, per germline (reference sequence). The CDR3 consists of 14 residues. V shed 5 bases, J shed 3 bases, and the junction held 5 bases outside the gene matches. The CDR3 DNA is TGTGCCAGTAGTCCGGGAGGATTGACAGATACGCAGTATTTT. It encodes CASSPGGLTDTQYF.

The chain uses TRBV6-2 or TRBV6-3 and TRBJ2-1; TRBD1 might be the D (6 bases). V shed 2 bases and J shed 3 bases, with 20 bases lying between them. Germline V gene lookup returns CDR1 MNHEY and CDR2 SVGEGT. This CDR3 contains 18 residues. CDR3 in amino acids: CASSYVANRDTFYNEQFF. In nucleotides, the CDR3 is TGTGCCAGCAGTTACGTAGCCAACCGGGACACTTTCTACAATGAGCAGTTCTTC.

The rearrangement joins TRBV5-5 to TRBJ2-3; D is unclear. Germline values: CDR1 SGHKS, CDR2 YYEKEE (reference sequence). The CDR3 length is 14 residues. Trimming left V 1 base short and J 0 bases short, with 6 bases between. The CDR3 sequence is CASSLMWSTDTQYF. Written as DNA, the CDR3 is TGTGCCAGCAGCTTGATGTGGAGCACAGATACGCAGTATTTT.

The J gene is TRBJ2-5, the V gene TRBV7-2; 9 nucleotides align to TRBD1. V was pared by 5 bases and J by 4 bases, with 5 bases of the junction left unmatched. CDR1 SGHTA and CDR2 FQGNSA come from the germline V gene. The CDR3 consists of 14 residues. The CDR3 loop reads CASSPGQGSETQYF. The CDR3 nucleotides are TGTGCCAGCAGCCCCGGACAGGGGTCAGAGACCCAGTACTTC.

The V and J genes are TRBV6-4 and TRBJ2-1, with TRBD1 matching over 9 bases. CDR3 length: 15 amino acids. Unmatched junction bases numbered 8, after V lost 5 bases and J lost 6 bases. In germline, CDR1 is MRHNA, CDR2 SNTAGT. CDR3 coding DNA: TGTGCCAGCAGTACAACAGGGGGCGCAAGCAATGAGCAGTTCTTC. Its protein is CASSTTGGASNEQFF.

In regard to this clone: A read error may account for a junction end that differs from germline. This sequence joins TRBV12-3 or TRBV12-4 and TRBJ1-1; 9 bases agree with TRBD1. The CDR3 spans 13 residues. The CDR3 region has the DNA TGTGCCAGCAGTTTAAGCCGGGACAGGGAAGATATCTTT. The encoded protein is CASSLSRDREDIF.

This clone was observed a handful of times. V and J are TRBV19 and TRBJ1-2; no clear D. V lost 8 bases to trimming and J lost 4 bases, with 14 bases between them. The CDR3 runs 13 residues. Germline values: CDR1 LNHDA, CDR2 SQIVND (reference sequence). CDR3 in amino acids: CASGGSLGYGYTF. Written as DNA, the CDR3 is TGTGCCAGTGGCGGGTCTCTGGGCTATGGCTACACCTTC.

The gene calls are TRBV11-2 and TRBJ2-2; D may match TRBD1 or TRBD2 (7 bases each). The CDR3 consists of 16 residues. From germline, CDR1 is SGHAT and CDR2 FQNNGV. The V end lost 11 bases, the J end lost 0 bases, and 19 bases lay between the germline ends. The CDR3 region has the DNA TGTGCCCGCGCAAGCCAGGGGGGGGCGAACACCGGGGAGCTGTTTTTT. Encoded protein: CARASQGGANTGELFF.

This clone was recorded only once. The V gene is TRBV28, the J gene TRBJ1-2; D call uncertain. Germline CDR1 is MDHEN and CDR2 is SYDVKM. V gave up 7 bases and J gave up 8 bases, with 23 bases separating them. This CDR3 contains 15 residues. The CDR3 is CASIRSGEEFGGYTF. CDR3 sequence (DNA): TGTGCCAGCATAAGAAGCGGGGAAGAGTTCGGGGGCTACACCTTC.

V gene TRBV9 combines with J gene TRBJ2-2; unclear D gene. The germline CDR1 and CDR2 sequences are SGDLS and YYNGEE. Deletions cut 0 bases from V and 6 bases from J, with 9 bases between. CDR3 length equals 14 residues. For the CDR3, the DNA is TGTGCCAGCAGCGTAGAAGGCGTTCCCGGGGAGCTGTTTTTT. Translating gives CASSVEGVPGELFF.

This chain links TRBV6-5 with TRBJ2-5, with TRBD1 matching 7 bases. V lost 7 bases to trimming and J lost 2 bases; unmatched junction nucleotides: 4. CDR3 length equals 13 residues. In germline, CDR1 is MNHEY, CDR2 SVGAGI. CDR3 region: CASTPGQQETQYF. For the CDR3, the DNA is TGTGCCAGCACGCCGGGACAGCAAGAGACCCAGTACTTC.

With regard to this clone: Distinct nucleotide sequences in the sample also encode this CDR3. The DNA of the CDR3 is TGTGCCTGGAAGCCCATGAACACTGAAGCTTTCTTT. This translates into CAWKPMNTEAFF. V and J are TRBV30 and TRBJ1-1; D unresolved. The CDR3 loop spans 12 amino acids. V dropped 4 bases and J dropped 0 bases, with 6 bases sitting between them. Germline V CDR1 and CDR2: GTSNPN, SVGIG (reference sequence).

This clone was observed a single time. The chain's CDR3 is CASSPSTGNQPQHF. The DNA for the CDR3 is TGCGCCAGCAGCCCATCGACAGGGAATCAGCCCCAGCATTTT. The chain has TRBV5-1 and TRBJ1-5, with TRBD1 matching over 7 bases. Germline loops: CDR1 SGHRS, CDR2 YFSETQ. With 4 bases clipped from V and 4 bases from J, the junction kept 5 bases outside the gene matches. This CDR3 contains 14 residues.

CDR3 sequence (DNA): TGTGCCAGCAGCGTAGCCAGCCCGGCGGATACGCAGTATTTT. Its protein is CASSVASPADTQYF. The genes are TRBV9 and TRBJ2-3; D remains unclear. V lost 0 bases to trimming and J lost 6 bases, with 11 bases between them. Germline CDR1 SGDLS, CDR2 YYNGEE. The CDR3 is 14 residues long.

The J gene is TRBJ2-7, the V gene TRBV6-5; 9 bases line up with TRBD2. The CDR3 consists of 15 residues. Trimming at V came to 2 bases and at J to 3 bases, leaving 5 bases not matched to a gene. Germline-derived CDR1 and CDR2 are MNHEY and SVGAGI. CDR3 sequence (DNA): TGTGCCAGCAGTTACGGTAGCGGGAGTATCTACGAGCAGTACTTC. It yields the protein CASSYGSGSIYEQYF.

The chain uses TRBV19 and TRBJ2-1; TRBD2 aligns across 13 bases. Germline V gene sequence: CDR1 LNHDA, CDR2 SQIVND (reference sequence). The J segment lost 7 bases and the V segment lost 5 bases, leaving 2 bases of the junction unmatched. CDR3 length equals 14 residues. CDR3 region: CASSVGLAGNEQFF. The CDR3 nucleotides are TGTGCCAGTAGTGTGGGACTAGCGGGGAATGAGCAGTTCTTC.

The sample holds many counts of this clone. The V and J genes are TRBV19 and TRBJ1-2, with D unresolved. The CDR3 spans 14 residues. CDR1 and CDR2 from the germline V gene are LNHDA and SQIVND (reference sequence). V was pared by 3 bases and J by 6 bases, with 14 bases between. The chain's CDR3 is CASSIGLFGHGYTF. The DNA for the CDR3 is TGTGCCAGTAGTATCGGTCTCTTCGGCCATGGCTACACCTTC. The entire variable domain, with the rest obtained from reference TRBV19 and TRBJ1-2, is as follows: DGGITQSPKYLFRKEGQNVTLSCEQNLNHDAMYWYRQDPGQGLRLIYYSQIVNDFQKGDIAEGYSVSREKKESFPLTVTSAQKNPTAFYLCASSIGLFGHGYTFGSGTRLTVV.

The chain couples TRBV3-1 (or the pseudogene TRBV3-2) to TRBJ2-2, with D unclear. V was shortened by 2 bases and J by 1 base, with 8 bases between the two germline ends. Per the germline V gene, CDR1 is LGHDT and CDR2 is YNNKEL (reference sequence). The CDR3 is 15 amino acids. The CDR3 sequence: CASSQSYRNTGELFF. CDR3 DNA sequence: TGTGCCAGCAGCCAATCTTACAGGAACACCGGGGAGCTGTTTTTT.

The gene calls are TRBV3-1 (or the pseudogene TRBV3-2) and TRBJ2-7; no clear D gene. The germline V gene has CDR1 LGHDT and CDR2 YNNKEL (reference sequence). The CDR3 totals 13 residues. V was shortened by 3 bases and J by 3 bases, with 9 bases between the two germline ends. The CDR3 region is CASSQKGLYEQYF. In DNA form, the CDR3 reads TGTGCCAGCAGCCAGAAGGGCCTCTACGAGCAGTACTTC.

This clone showed up just a few times. V is TRBV3-1 (or the pseudogene TRBV3-2) and J is TRBJ1-2; maybe TRBD1 (5 bases). The CDR3 consists of 15 residues. V was clipped by 2 bases and J by 3 bases, with 13 bases between them. Germline CDR1 reads LGHDT; CDR2 reads YNNKEL (reference sequence). CDR3 loop: CASSQRQGTYYGYTF. CDR3 DNA: TGTGCCAGCAGCCAAAGGCAGGGAACTTACTATGGCTACACCTTC.

The chain combines TRBV11-2 with TRBJ2-5, with 9 bases that match TRBD1. V dropped 8 bases and J dropped 4; count of bases not matched to a gene: 5. In germline, CDR1 is SGHAT, CDR2 FQNNGV. This CDR3 has 13 amino acids. CDR3 nucleotides: TGTGCCAGCGCACACAGGGGGCGAGAGACCCAGTACTTC. It encodes CASAHRGRETQYF.

This clone was seen a handful of times. The chain couples TRBV5-5 to TRBJ1-2; unclear D gene. The V gene lost 4 bases and the J gene lost 2 bases, with 9 bases spanning the gap. CDR1 is SGHKS and CDR2 is YYEKEE in the germline V gene (reference sequence). The CDR3 covers 13 residues. CDR3 DNA: TGTGCCAGCAGCCCTCAGGTGAACTATGGCTACACCTTC. Translated: CASSPQVNYGYTF.

The table lists this clone with a few counts. The V call is TRBV28, the J call TRBJ1-1, with a weak D call TRBD1 (6 bases). Germline values: CDR1 MDHEN, CDR2 SYDVKM. This CDR3 comprises 15 residues. V was clipped by 7 bases and J by 3 bases, with 18 bases between them. The CDR3 loop is CASTTPGASHTEAFF. As DNA, the CDR3 is TGTGCCAGCACCACCCCGGGGGCTTCGCACACTGAAGCTTTCTTT.

The chain employs TRBV7-3 and TRBJ2-1; 13 nucleotides agree with TRBD2. The CDR3 has 16 amino acids. Germline trimming cut 5 bases from V and 11 bases from J; bases unmatched to any gene: 12. Germline CDR1 is SGHTA and CDR2 is FQGTGA. The CDR3: CASSPELAGGPIKQFF. In nucleotides, the CDR3 is TGTGCCAGCAGCCCCGAACTAGCGGGAGGGCCGATAAAGCAGTTCTTC.

There are a few counts of this clone. The chain recombines TRBV27 with TRBJ1-5, with TRBD1 matching 9 bases. From germline, CDR1 is MNHEY and CDR2 SMNVEV (reference sequence). The CDR3 covers 17 residues. Trimming at V came to 8 bases and at J to 1 base, leaving 12 bases not matched to a gene. This chain's CDR3 is CASADWTGVPSNQPQHF. In DNA, the CDR3 is TGTGCCAGCGCTGACTGGACAGGGGTGCCGAGCAATCAGCCCCAGCATTTT.

This chain links TRBV2 with TRBJ2-1; D may be TRBD1 (6 bases). Trimming shortened V by 6 bases and J by 7 bases, and 16 bases separated the two germline ends. The V gene's germline CDR1 is SNHLY and CDR2 FYNNEI. The CDR3 totals 14 residues. CDR3 DNA: TGTGCCAGCAGGGCCAGGGGAACTGGGAATGAGCAGTTCTTC. Amino acids: CASRARGTGNEQFF.

This chain links TRBV6-2 or TRBV6-3 with TRBJ2-7; D perhaps matches TRBD2 (6 bases). Between the trimmed V and J ends, which lost 4 bases and 4 bases, there was a span of 26 bases. The CDR3 length is 18 residues. Germline CDR1 is MNHEY and CDR2 is SVGEGT. The CDR3, as DNA: TGTGCCAGCAGTTTCACCGATCTAGCGTATCGACGAGATTACGAGCAGTACTTC. Its protein product is CASSFTDLAYRRDYEQYF.